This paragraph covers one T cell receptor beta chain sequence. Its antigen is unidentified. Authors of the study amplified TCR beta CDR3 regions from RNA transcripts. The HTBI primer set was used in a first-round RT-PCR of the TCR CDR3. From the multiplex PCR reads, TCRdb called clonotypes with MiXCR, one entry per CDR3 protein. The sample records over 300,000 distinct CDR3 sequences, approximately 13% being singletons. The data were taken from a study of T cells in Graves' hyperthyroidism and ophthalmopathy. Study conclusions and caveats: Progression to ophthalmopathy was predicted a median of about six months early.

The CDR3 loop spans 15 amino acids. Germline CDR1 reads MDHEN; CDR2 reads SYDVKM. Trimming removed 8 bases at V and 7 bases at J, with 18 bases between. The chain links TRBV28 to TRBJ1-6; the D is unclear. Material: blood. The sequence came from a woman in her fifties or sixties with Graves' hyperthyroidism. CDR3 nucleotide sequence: TGTGCCAGCGTTGTTGAAGGGTTGAGGAATTCACCCCTCCACTTT. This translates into CASVVEGLRNSPLHF. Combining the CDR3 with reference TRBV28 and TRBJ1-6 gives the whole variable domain DVKVTQSSRYLVKRTGEKVFLECVQDMDHENMFWYRQDPGLGLRLIYFSYDVKMKEKGDIPEGYSVSREKKERFSLILESASTNQTSMYLCASVVEGLRNSPLHFGNGTRLTVT.